The entry below gives a single TCR beta chain sequence along with its context. Its antigen is undetermined. The sample carries other DNA sequences with the same CDR3. This sample was taken from a study of shared clonotypes between healthy human individuals. Broader study findings: Clonotypes that were shared across a handful of donors made up approximately 5% of naive CD4 clonotypes. Naive subsets, compared against memory subsets, generally had larger estimated richness values.

Trimming pared 0 bases from V and 1 base from J, leaving 10 bases between. The length of the CDR3 is 15 residues. Germline values: CDR1 SGHRS, CDR2 YFSETQ. The run depth of the assay was deep. Profiling relied on immunoSEQ multiplex PCR, and the TCRdb table lists in-frame clones only, not all of them. This table holds 950,000 to 1,100,000 clones, approximately 68% found once. Source material: memory CD4+ T cells sorted from blood. Specified subset: CD45RA-negative fraction. This TCR was sampled from a man aged 18 to 29 in good health. This chain joins TRBV5-1 and TRBJ2-5; possible D gene TRBD1, 6 bases. The CDR3 DNA follows: TGCGCCAGCAGCTTGGGTCAGGGGCCCCAAGAGACCCAGTACTTC. Amino acids: CASSLGQGPQETQYF.